The 19 T cell receptor beta chains below were found in one sample sequenced in a study of T cell responses to AZD1222 COVID-19 vaccine. Sequencing was performed with immunoSEQ multiplex PCR; in TCRdb, only in-frame clones are kept and a portion is missing. This sample has 50,000 to 65,000 clones, with about 87% found just once. The source material was peripheral blood, sampled 28 days after the second AZD1222 dose. Receptors originate from an adult who received the AZD1222 COVID-19 vaccine.

Only one count was recorded for this clone. This chain uses TRBV5-1 with TRBJ2-1; D possibly corresponds to TRBD1 (6 bases). This CDR3 has 16 amino acids. V was clipped by 3 bases and J by 6 bases, with 19 bases between them. Germline CDR1 is SGHRS and CDR2 is YFSETQ. The CDR3 nucleotides are TGCGCCAGCAGCTCAGGGGAATCCCTGCCTTCCAATGAGCAGTTCTTC. Translated, it gives CASSSGESLPSNEQFF.

This chain uses TRBV6-5 with TRBJ2-7, with 8 bases aligning to TRBD2. Trimming cost V 0 bases and J 0 bases; bases outside gene matches: 1. This CDR3 has 15 amino acids. Germline V lookup: CDR1 MNHEY, CDR2 SVGAGI. CDR3 DNA: TGTGCCAGCAGTTACTCTAGCGGGGTCTCCTACGAGCAGTACTTC. Its protein is CASSYSSGVSYEQYF.

This CDR3 reads CASSHKGVDSPLHF. In nucleotides, the CDR3 is TGTGCCAGCTCCCATAAGGGTGTGGATTCACCCCTCCACTTT. This chain connects TRBV18 to TRBJ1-6; no clear D gene. This CDR3 is built from 14 residues. Germline V lookup: CDR1 KGHSH, CDR2 LQKENI. With 6 bases removed from V and 8 bases from J, the gap between germline ends came to 14 bases. The full variable domain, its missing parts supplied by reference TRBV18 and TRBJ1-6, is NAGVMQNPRHLVRRRGQEARLRCSPMKGHSHVYWYRQLPEEGLKFMVYLQKENIIDESGMPKERFSAEFPKEGPSILRIQQVVRGDSAAYFCASSHKGVDSPLHFGNGTRLTVT.

V gene TRBV19 combines with J gene TRBJ2-2; D is unclear. Trimming shortened V by 5 bases and J by 6 bases, and 10 bases separated the two germline ends. This CDR3 is built from 13 residues. CDR1 is LNHDA and CDR2 is SQIVND in the germline V gene (reference sequence). The DNA of the CDR3 is TGTGCCAGTAGTCCTCCTCGGGCCGGGGAGCTGTTTTTT. Translating gives CASSPPRAGELFF.

This clone was picked up one time. This sequence joins TRBV27 and TRBJ2-5; D unclear. CDR1 is MNHEY and CDR2 is SMNVEV in the germline V gene (reference sequence). Trimming removed 6 bases at V and 2 bases at J, with 10 bases between. The CDR3 length is 13 residues. The CDR3 DNA follows: TGTGCCAGCAGAAGACTGGGTCAAGAGACCCAGTACTTC. Residues: CASRRLGQETQYF.

This sequence joins TRBV19 and TRBJ2-3; 7 positions match TRBD1. The CDR3 length is 16 residues. The germline V gene encodes CDR1 LNHDA and CDR2 SQIVND (reference sequence). Trimming removed 4 bases from V and 0 bases from J; junction bases left unmatched: 7. The CDR3 spells CASSTPGQLSTDTQYF. The CDR3 nucleotides are TGTGCCAGTAGTACGCCGGGACAGTTAAGCACAGATACGCAGTATTTT.

The chain combines TRBV11-3 with TRBJ2-7, with 7 bases fitting TRBD2. Trimming removed 2 bases from V and 3 bases from J; junction bases left unmatched: 1. Germline values: CDR1 SGHNT, CDR2 YENEEA. The CDR3 is made up of 13 amino acids. The CDR3 DNA sequence: TGTGCCAGCAGCTTACGGGGGGACTACGAGCAGTACTTC. Amino acid sequence: CASSLRGDYEQYF.

CDR3 nucleotide sequence: TGTGCCAGCAGGGCGTCGGGGGATACGCAGTATTTT. It yields the protein CASRASGDTQYF. This chain connects TRBV12-3 or TRBV12-4 to TRBJ2-3; D is perhaps TRBD2 (5 bases). This CDR3 comprises 12 residues. Trimming shortened V by 6 bases and J by 6 bases, and 10 bases separated the two germline ends.

This chain connects TRBV4-2 to TRBJ1-2, with D hard to call. This CDR3 is built from 11 residues. V lost 2 bases and J 7 bases, leaving 5 bases between the germline ends. Germline loops: CDR1 LGHNA, CDR2 YNFKEQ. CDR3 nucleotides: TGTGCCAGCAGCCAACGCTCTGGCTACACCTTC. Amino acids: CASSQRSGYTF.

The J gene is TRBJ1-1, the V gene TRBV9; D call uncertain. Trimming took 2 bases from V and 3 from J, leaving 11 bases between them. The CDR3 is 14 residues long. Per the germline V gene, CDR1 is SGDLS and CDR2 is YYNGEE. The CDR3 DNA sequence: TGTGCCAGCAGCGTCACGGGGAAGGACACTGAAGCTTTCTTT. As protein: CASSVTGKDTEAFF. Looking up the rest from reference TRBV9 and TRBJ1-1 gives the full variable domain: DSGVTQTPKHLITATGQRVTLRCSPRSGDLSVYWYQQSLDQGLQFLIQYYNGEERAKGNILERFSAQQFPDLHSELNLSSLELGDSALYFCASSVTGKDTEAFFGQGTRLTVV.

This clone was counted once. CDR3 bases: TGTGCCAGCACTCGACGCTTGAACACTGAAGCTTTCTTT. Translated: CASTRRLNTEAFF. The chain combines TRBV28 with TRBJ1-1; no reliable D call. The CDR3 covers 13 residues. The V end lost 7 bases, the J end lost 0 bases, and 9 bases lay between the germline ends. Germline CDR1 is MDHEN and CDR2 is SYDVKM. The full variable domain, completed using reference TRBV28 and TRBJ1-1, is DVKVTQSSRYLVKRTGEKVFLECVQDMDHENMFWYRQDPGLGLRLIYFSYDVKMKEKGDIPEGYSVSREKKERFSLILESASTNQTSMYLCASTRRLNTEAFFGQGTRLTVV.

The chain employs TRBV6-1 and TRBJ2-7; possible D gene TRBD1, 5 bases. The CDR3 spans 13 residues. The germline gives CDR1 MNHNS, CDR2 SASEGT. V was shortened by 6 bases and J by 4 bases, with 13 bases between the two germline ends. The CDR3 reads CASRRQFSYEQYF. The CDR3 DNA reads as TGTGCCAGCAGACGACAGTTTAGTTACGAGCAGTACTTC.

The CDR3 DNA is TGTGCCAGCAGTGTACCGTCGACAGGGTCACACTATGGCTACACCTTC. Encoded protein: CASSVPSTGSHYGYTF. This rearrangement joins TRBV2 to TRBJ1-2, with 7 bases matching TRBD1. Trimming removed 4 bases from V and 3 bases from J; junction bases left unmatched: 11. Germline loops: CDR1 SNHLY, CDR2 FYNNEI. The CDR3 totals 16 residues.

This clone has only a few counts. This chain connects TRBV7-3 to TRBJ1-3; a weak D match, TRBD1 (5 bases). The CDR3 loop spans 15 amino acids. V gave up 3 bases and J gave up 1 base, with 10 bases separating them. The germline V gene has CDR1 SGHTA and CDR2 FQGTGA. Here the CDR3 reads CASSLGGGSGNTIYF. In DNA, the CDR3 is TGTGCCAGCAGCTTGGGTGGGGGATCTGGAAACACCATATATTTT.

By sample share, this clone is medium-sized. The chain combines TRBV5-4 with TRBJ1-2; possible D gene TRBD1, 5 bases. The CDR3 consists of 19 residues. V lost 4 bases and J 1 base, leaving 26 bases between the germline ends. Germline-derived CDR1 and CDR2 are SGHNT and YYREEE (reference sequence). The CDR3 loop is CASSLLRPPRGGFNYGYTF. DNA of the CDR3: TGTGCCAGCAGCCTCCTTAGACCCCCCCGGGGGGGGTTTAACTATGGCTACACCTTC.

The genes are TRBV5-1 and TRBJ1-6; D gene uncertain. Germline V gene lookup returns CDR1 SGHRS and CDR2 YFSETQ. The CDR3 is 14 amino acids. Trimming removed 3 bases from V and 6 bases from J, with 10 bases in between. The CDR3 loop is CASSSSPSNSPLHF. The DNA of the CDR3 is TGCGCCAGCAGCTCGAGCCCGAGTAATTCACCCCTCCACTTT.

This sequence joins TRBV5-4 and TRBJ2-5; D not certain. Germline CDR1 is SGHNT and CDR2 is YYREEE (reference sequence). The CDR3 is made up of 13 amino acids. Trimming cost V 4 bases and J 4 bases, with 11 bases left between them. The CDR3 loop is CASSLGSVETQYF. CDR3 bases: TGTGCCAGCAGCCTGGGGTCGGTAGAGACCCAGTACTTC.

The genes are TRBV10-3 and TRBJ1-6; D is uncertain. Germline V gene sequence: CDR1 ENHRY, CDR2 SYGVKD. This CDR3 comprises 13 residues. V was cut by 10 bases and J by 3 bases, with 10 bases left in between. CDR3 DNA: TGTGCCACCTTATGGAGCTATAATTCACCCCTCCACTTT. Translating gives CATLWSYNSPLHF.

This chain connects TRBV2 to TRBJ2-5, with 7 positions matching TRBD1. Looked up from germline, CDR1 is SNHLY and CDR2 is FYNNEI. J gave up 1 base and V 5 bases, and 7 bases lay outside the gene matches. The CDR3 is 15 residues long. This chain's CDR3 is CASSKLGQAQETQYF. The DNA of the CDR3 is TGTGCCAGCAGTAAACTAGGACAGGCCCAAGAGACCCAGTACTTC.